What follows is one T cell receptor beta chain and its context. Its antigen is unknown. The junction departs from the called germline gene at one end, perhaps through a read error. These data are taken from a study of cytomegalovirus exposure and HLA in healthy donors. Study results and limitations: It was in a later analysis that TCR association rates were seen to vary by HLA locus, highest for DRB1 and lowest for HLA-C. Several of the most significant clusters were apparently associated with common viral pathogens in a later analysis.

Use of 60 Vbeta and 13 Jbeta primers characterized the PCR. The protocol was immunoSEQ multiplex PCR, while the TCRdb copy is restricted to in-frame clones and leaves out a portion. This sample has 100,000 to 150,000 clones; around 78% occur once, and the top ten carry roughly 1.5%. The sequencing sample was made of PBMCs. This receptor was taken from a woman under 30 in good health and CMV-seronegative.

The CDR3 sequence: CASSVGQPYPFF. CDR3 nucleotide sequence: TGTGCCAGCAGCGTTGGACAGCCCTACCCCTTCTTT. V and J are TRBV7-9 and TRBJ2-3; TRBD1 might be the D (6 bases). Looked up from germline, CDR1 is SEHNR and CDR2 is FQNEAQ (reference sequence). The CDR3 has 12 amino acids. Together with reference TRBV7-9 and TRBJ2-3, the CDR3 gives the full variable domain: DTGVSQNPRHKITKRGQNVTFRCDPISEHNRLYWYRQTLGQGPEFLTYFQNEAQLEKSRLLSDRFSAERPKGSFSTLEIQRTEQGDSAMYLCASSVGQPYPFFGPGTRLTVL.